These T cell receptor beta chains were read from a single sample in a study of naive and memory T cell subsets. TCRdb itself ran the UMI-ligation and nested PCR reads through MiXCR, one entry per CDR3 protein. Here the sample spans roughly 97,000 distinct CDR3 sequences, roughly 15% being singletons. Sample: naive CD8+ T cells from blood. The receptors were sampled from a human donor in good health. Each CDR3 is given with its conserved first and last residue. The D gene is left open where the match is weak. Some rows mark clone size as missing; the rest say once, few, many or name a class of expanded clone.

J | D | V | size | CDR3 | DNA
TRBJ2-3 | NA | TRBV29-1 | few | CSVILTDTQYF | TGCAGCGTTATTCTAACAGATACGCAGTATTTT
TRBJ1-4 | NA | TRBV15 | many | CATSRELGQREKLFF | TGTGCCACCAGCAGAGAATTAGGGCAACGTGAAAAACTGTTTTTT
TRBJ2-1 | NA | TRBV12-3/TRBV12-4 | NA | CASSFAVNEQFF | TGTGCCAGCAGTTTCGCGGTGAATGAGCAGTTCTTC
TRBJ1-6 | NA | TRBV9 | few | CASSVALSSAPLHF | TGTGCCAGCAGCGTAGCCCTTTCTTCGGCACCCCTCCACTTT
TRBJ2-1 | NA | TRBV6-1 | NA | CASSEDRAEVF | TGTGCCAGCAGTGAAGACAGGGCTGAGGTCTTC
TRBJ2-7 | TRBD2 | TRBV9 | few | CASSGLASHEQYF | TGTGCCAGCAGCGGACTAGCTTCTCACGAGCAGTACTTC
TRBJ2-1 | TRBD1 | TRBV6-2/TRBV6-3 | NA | CASSHDRDSLAFAFF | TGTGCCAGCAGCCACGACCGGGACAGCCTGGCTTTCGCGTTCTTC
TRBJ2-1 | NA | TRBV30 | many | CAWRRLAGGEQFF | TGTGCCTGGAGGAGGTTAGCTGGGGGTGAGCAGTTCTTC
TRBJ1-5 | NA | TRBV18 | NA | CASSPSPVQPQHF | TGTGCCAGCTCACCAAGCCCAGTTCAGCCCCAGCATTTT
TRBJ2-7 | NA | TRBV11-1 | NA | CASSTGSDEQYF | TGTGCCAGCAGCACCGGGTCTGACGAGCAGTACTTC
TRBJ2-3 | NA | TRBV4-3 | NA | CASSQDRQGRRDTQYF | TGCGCCAGCAGCCAAGATAGGCAGGGAAGAAGGGATACGCAGTATTTT
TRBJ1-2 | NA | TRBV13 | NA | CASSERGIRNYGYTF | TGTGCCAGCAGCGAGAGGGGCATAAGGAACTATGGCTACACCTTC
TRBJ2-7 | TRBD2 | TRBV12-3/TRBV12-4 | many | CASSTGTSGLFEQYF | TGTGCCAGCAGCACAGGGACTAGCGGGCTGTTCGAGCAGTACTTC
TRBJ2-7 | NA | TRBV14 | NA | CASSHSGSGFPFEKYF | TGTGCCAGCAGCCACTCGGGCTCAGGGTTCCCATTCGAGAAGTACTTC
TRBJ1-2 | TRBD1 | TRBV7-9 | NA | CASSLSQGAHGYTF | TGTGCCAGCAGCTTATCTCAGGGGGCGCACGGCTACACCTTC
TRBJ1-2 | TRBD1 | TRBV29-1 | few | CSVGRDSSGYTF | TGCAGCGTTGGACGGGACAGTTCTGGCTACACCTTC
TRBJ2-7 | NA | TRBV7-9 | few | CASSHPSPEGYEQYF | TGTGCCAGCAGCCACCCCTCCCCTGAGGGCTACGAGCAGTACTTC
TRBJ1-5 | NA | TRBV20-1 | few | CSALGDHGNQPQHF | TGCAGTGCCCTGGGGGATCATGGCAATCAGCCCCAGCATTTT